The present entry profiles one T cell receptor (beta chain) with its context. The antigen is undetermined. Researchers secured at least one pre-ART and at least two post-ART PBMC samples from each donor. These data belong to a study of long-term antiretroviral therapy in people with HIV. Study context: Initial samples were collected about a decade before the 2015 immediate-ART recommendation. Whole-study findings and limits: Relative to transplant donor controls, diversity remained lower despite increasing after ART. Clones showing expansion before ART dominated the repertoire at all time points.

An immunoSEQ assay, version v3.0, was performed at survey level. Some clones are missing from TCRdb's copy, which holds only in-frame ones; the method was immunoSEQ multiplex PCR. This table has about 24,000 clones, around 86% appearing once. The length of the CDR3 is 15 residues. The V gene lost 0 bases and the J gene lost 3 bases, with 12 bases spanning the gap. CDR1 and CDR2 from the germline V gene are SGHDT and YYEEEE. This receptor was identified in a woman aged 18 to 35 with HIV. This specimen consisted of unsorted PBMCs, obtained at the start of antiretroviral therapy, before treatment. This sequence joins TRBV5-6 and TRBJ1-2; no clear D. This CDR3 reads CASSLDGRSDYGYTF. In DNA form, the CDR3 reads TGTGCCAGCAGCTTGGATGGCCGGAGCGACTATGGCTACACCTTC.